This entry lists 9 T cell receptor beta chains sequenced from one sample in a study of CD8 T cells in ankylosing spondylitis. MiXCR, run by TCRdb on the 5' RACE reads, gives a single entry per CDR3 protein. The table shows hundreds of thousands of distinct CDR3 sequences, with under 12% occurring only once. The source material was blood, either unsorted or a sorted T cell fraction (not recorded which). All receptors derive from a male donor with ankylosing spondylitis or in good health (not recorded which).

The chain combines TRBV12-3 or TRBV12-4 with TRBJ2-5; the match to TRBD1 covers 8 bases. After removal of 5 bases from V and 2 bases from J, the junction contained 4 bases not matched to a gene. This CDR3 has 14 residues. CDR3 sequence reads: CASSIDRGQETQYF. CDR3 nucleotides: TGTGCCAGCAGTATAGACAGGGGTCAAGAGACCCAGTACTTC.

CDR3 bases: TGTGCCAGCAGTTTATTGGCACCTAAGGAGCAGTACTTC. Translation: CASSLLAPKEQYF. J is TRBJ2-7 and V is TRBV28; D is unclear. The germline V and J ends were trimmed by 1 base and 7 bases, with 11 bases remaining between them. The CDR3 runs 13 residues. From germline, CDR1 is MDHEN and CDR2 SYDVKM.

This clonotype was recorded at least ten times. The chain is built from TRBV5-1 and TRBJ2-1; maybe TRBD2 (7 bases). The length of the CDR3 is 15 residues. Trimming shortened V by 4 bases and J by 5 bases, and 16 bases separated the two germline ends. CDR1 is SGHRS, CDR2 YFSETQ, per germline. As DNA, the CDR3 is TGCGCCAGCAGCCTTAGGGCGGGGGACAACAATGAGCAGTTCTTC. Encoded protein: CASSLRAGDNNEQFF.

This clonotype was counted at least ten times. The V gene is TRBV10-3, the J gene TRBJ1-1; 7 bases are a match to TRBD1. J lost 5 bases, V lost 6 bases, and 9 bases had no gene match. The CDR3 length is 14 residues. Germline CDR1 and CDR2: ENHRY and SYGVKD. The CDR3 sequence: CAIRDGQDGTEAFF. In DNA form, the CDR3 reads TGTGCCATCAGAGATGGACAGGATGGAACTGAAGCTTTCTTT.

This clonotype was counted between two and nine times. The chain is built from TRBV14 and TRBJ1-1, with D hard to call. CDR3 length: 13 amino acids. Trimming took off 4 bases at V and 5 bases at J, with 11 bases between the two ends. Germline V gene lookup returns CDR1 SGHDN and CDR2 FVKESK. The CDR3 reads CASSPSSGTEAFF. CDR3 nucleotide sequence: TGTGCCAGCAGCCCAAGTTCAGGTACTGAAGCTTTCTTT.

J is TRBJ2-1 and V is TRBV13; possible D gene TRBD2, 6 bases. This CDR3 region has 16 residues. Trimming left V 0 bases short and J 9 bases short, with 18 bases between. Germline V CDR1 and CDR2: PRHDT, FYEKMQ (reference sequence). DNA for the CDR3: TGTGCCAGCAGCTTAGGCGTGGCGGGGCATGGATTTGAGCAGTTCTTC. Translation gives CASSLGVAGHGFEQFF.

This clonotype was seen only a few times. The rearrangement joins TRBV19 to TRBJ2-6, with D perhaps matching TRBD1 (6 bases). From germline, CDR1 is LNHDA and CDR2 SQIVND (reference sequence). This CDR3 contains 16 residues. The V and J ends lost 4 bases and 2 bases respectively, with 12 bases between them. CDR3 coding DNA: TGTGCCAGTAGTAAGGCGACAGGTGCTGGGGCCAACGTCCTGACTTTC. Its protein product is CASSKATGAGANVLTF.

This clonotype was counted at least ten times. The rearrangement joins TRBV5-1 to TRBJ1-6; the match to TRBD1 covers 7 bases. Germline lookup yields CDR1 SGHRS and CDR2 YFSETQ. The junction had 6 bases not matched to a gene; V was cut back by 4 bases and J by 5 bases. This CDR3 is 15 amino acids long. CDR3 protein: CASSLRDSDNSPLHF. For the CDR3, the DNA is TGCGCCAGCAGCCTCCGGGACAGTGATAATTCACCCCTCCACTTT.

This clonotype was seen many times. V usage is TRBV20-1 and J usage is TRBJ2-5, with D possibly being TRBD2 (6 bases). The CDR3 has 18 residues. Trimming pared 3 bases from V and 1 base from J, leaving 24 bases between. Per germline, CDR1 DFQATT and CDR2 SNEGSKA (reference sequence). In nucleotides, the CDR3 is TGCAGTGCTAGGCCCTTAATCCTTAGCGGAAGAGCCCAAGAGACCCAGTACTTC. It encodes CSARPLILSGRAQETQYF.